These T cell receptor beta chains were read from a single sample in a study of technical replicates of blood from a few donors. Measured with immunoSEQ multiplex PCR; TCRdb has only the in-frame clones, and not every one. The sample lists roughly 15,000 clones; 85% were seen once. The sample consisted of PBMCs. These receptors were obtained from a human donor in good health. CDR3s include the opening cysteine and the closing phenylalanine or tryptophan. D genes are given only for firm matches. The size of a clone is reported for some rows only, either as once, few or many, or as a class for expanded clones.

v_call	clone_size	d_call	j_call	cdr3_nt	cdr3_aa
TRBV5-8	.	.	TRBJ2-3	TGTGCCAGCAGCTTAGGGGTCGCGTCGGATACGCAGTATTTT	CASSLGVASDTQYF
TRBV19	.	.	TRBJ2-2	TGTGCCAGTAGTATACCTTCCGGGACCGGGGAGCTGTTTTTT	CASSIPSGTGELFF
TRBV30	few	.	TRBJ1-1	TGTGCCTGGACCCCTCCCGGGGACGGGAGGAGGCAAGCTTTCTTT	CAWTPPGDGRRQAFF
TRBV30	.	.	TRBJ1-1	TGTGCCTGGAGTTCCCACGGGGTGAGGACTGAAGCTTTCTTT	CAWSSHGVRTEAFF
TRBV27	once	.	TRBJ1-1	TGTGCCAGCAGTACAGGGTACACTGAAGCTTTCTTT	CASSTGYTEAFF
TRBV7-9	.	TRBD1	TRBJ2-7	TGTGCCAGCAGCAGGGGACAGGGCTTTGGCGAGCAGTACTTC	CASSRGQGFGEQYF
TRBV7-3	.	.	TRBJ2-2	TGTGCCAGCAGTTCGTACACCGGGGAGCTGTTTTTT	CASSSYTGELFF
TRBV10-3	once	TRBD1	TRBJ2-5	TGTGCCATCTCCGAGCGGACAGGCATCCTGGAGACCCAGTACTTC	CAISERTGILETQYF
TRBV6-6	.	.	TRBJ1-3	TGTGCCAGCAGTTACTTCGGGGGCTCTGGAAACACCATATATTTT	CASSYFGGSGNTIYF
TRBV28	.	TRBD1	TRBJ1-1	TGTGCCAGCACCCTCCGGACAGGGGGCGTCGGTGAAGCTTTCTTT	CASTLRTGGVGEAFF
TRBV7-9	.	TRBD2	TRBJ2-7	TGTGCCAGCAGCTTAGGGGTGGGAGGGCCTCACGAGCAGTACTTC	CASSLGVGGPHEQYF
TRBV6-1	.	TRBD1	TRBJ1-1	TGTGCCAGCAGTGTTAACAGGGGCGGCACTGAAGCTTTCTTT	CASSVNRGGTEAFF
TRBV20-1	.	.	TRBJ2-1	TGCAGTGCTACTCCCTACAATGAGCAGTTCTTC	CSATPYNEQFF
TRBV29-1	.	TRBD1	TRBJ2-3	TGCAGCGTCAACAGGGGAAGCCTAGATACGCAGTATTTT	CSVNRGSLDTQYF
TRBV25-1	.	TRBD2	TRBJ2-7	TGTGCCAGCAGTGAGTCGAGCGGGGGCATATACGAGCAGTACTTC	CASSESSGGIYEQYF
TRBV2	.	TRBD2	TRBJ2-7	TGTGCCAGCAGTCCTCTAGCGGGGTCCTACGAGCAGTACTTC	CASSPLAGSYEQYF
TRBV19	.	TRBD2	TRBJ2-7	TGTGCCAGTAGTATACGCGGGAGCATACACTCCTACGAGCAGTACTTC	CASSIRGSIHSYEQYF
TRBV5-1	.	.	TRBJ2-7	TGCGCCAGCAGCTTGGTGAAAGCGACGGACTCCTACGAGCAGTACTTC	CASSLVKATDSYEQYF
TRBV9	.	.	TRBJ2-2	TGTGCCTCCGGGGAGACGAACACCGGGGAGCTGTTTTTT	CASGETNTGELFF
TRBV4-1	few	TRBD1	TRBJ1-2	TGCGCCAGCAGCCAAGATTCGGGACAGTACTATGGCTACACCTTC	CASSQDSGQYYGYTF
TRBV11-2	.	TRBD2	TRBJ2-1	TGTGCCAGCAGCTTAGATCCTAGCGGGAGGGCCGGAGATGAGCAGTTCTTC	CASSLDPSGRAGDEQFF
TRBV4-2	once	TRBD2	TRBJ2-3	TGTGCCAGCAGTCGCGAGGGGGGCGGGAGGGCAGATACGCAGTATTTT	CASSREGGGRADTQYF
TRBV29-1	.	TRBD2	TRBJ2-1	TGCAGCGTTGCGGGACTAGCGGGGGGTATTGAGCAGTTCTTC	CSVAGLAGGIEQFF
TRBV14	.	.	TRBJ2-2	TGTGCCAGCAGCCGCGTTATGGTTTTAAACACCGGGGAGCTGTTTTTT	CASSRVMVLNTGELFF
TRBV28	.	.	TRBJ1-4	TGTGCCAGCAGTTTAGAGGGAGTCCGGCATATTCTGGCTAATGAAAAACTGTTTTTT	CASSLEGVRHILANEKLFF
TRBV27	.	TRBD1	TRBJ1-5	TGTGCCAGCAGTTCTCCGGGACAGGATCGGTACGGGAATCAGCCCCAGCATTTT	CASSSPGQDRYGNQPQHF
TRBV18	.	.	TRBJ2-3	TGTGCCAGCTCCCGCGGGACGGAAGATACGCAGTATTTT	CASSRGTEDTQYF
TRBV7-9	few	TRBD1	TRBJ1-3	TGTGCCAGCAGCTTAGGACCCGCCCGGCAGGGGGGAACGGACACCATATATTTT	CASSLGPARQGGTDTIYF
TRBV7-2	.	TRBD2	TRBJ2-5	TGTGCCAGCAGCCGTAGCGGGAGGGCTCGTCAAGAGACCCAGTACTTC	CASSRSGRARQETQYF
TRBV6-1	.	TRBD2	TRBJ2-1	TGTGCCAGCAGTGTAGGGACTAGCGTTTACAATGAGCAGTTCTTC	CASSVGTSVYNEQFF
TRBV19	.	.	TRBJ1-3	TGTGCCAGTAAGGACAGCCGTCAACCCCACTCTGGAAACACCATATATTTT	CASKDSRQPHSGNTIYF
TRBV29-1	once	TRBD2	TRBJ2-7	TGCAGCGTTGAATGGGGACTAAACGAGCAGTACTTC	CSVEWGLNEQYF
TRBV30	.	TRBD1	TRBJ2-3	TGTGCCTGGAGTGTACAGGGGGCAGATACGCAGTATTTT	CAWSVQGADTQYF
TRBV19	.	.	TRBJ1-4	TGTGCCAGTAGTATGGCCCAGGGGAAGGAAAAACTGTTTTTT	CASSMAQGKEKLFF
TRBV5-1	.	.	TRBJ1-1	TGCGCCAGCAGCTTGGGGCCAGGGAACACTGAAGCTTTCTTT	CASSLGPGNTEAFF
TRBV29-1	.	TRBD2	TRBJ2-7	TGCAGCGTGAAAGCGACTAGCGGTTCCTACGAGCAGTACTTC	CSVKATSGSYEQYF
TRBV5-6	once	.	TRBJ2-3	TGTGCCAGCAGCTTGCCTAGCACAGATACGCAGTATTTT	CASSLPSTDTQYF
TRBV25-1	.	.	TRBJ1-4	TGTGCCAGCAGTGGGTGGACAGTCAGTGCAACTAATGAAAAACTGTTTTTT	CASSGWTVSATNEKLFF
TRBV18	.	TRBD2	TRBJ2-2	TGTGCCAGCTCAAAGACTAGCGGGACCGACACCGGGGAGCTGTTTTTT	CASSKTSGTDTGELFF
TRBV5-1	.	TRBD2	TRBJ2-7	TGCGCCAGCAGCTTGGCAAGCGGGAGAGGGGTTTACGAGCAGTACTTC	CASSLASGRGVYEQYF
TRBV9	.	.	TRBJ2-4	TGTGCCAGCAGCGCCGAAAGGGACAAAGCCAAAAACATTCAGTACTTC	CASSAERDKAKNIQYF
TRBV7-8	.	.	TRBJ1-1	TGTGCCAGCAGCTTAGCGGGGCAGATGAACACTGAAGCTTTCTTT	CASSLAGQMNTEAFF
TRBV30	.	.	TRBJ2-7	TGTGCCTGGGGTGACAGCTACGAGCAGTACTTC	CAWGDSYEQYF
TRBV6-6	.	TRBD2	TRBJ2-1	TGTGCCAGCAGTTACTCGGGCGGGAGCTCCTACAATGAGCAGTTCTTC	CASSYSGGSSYNEQFF
TRBV2	.	.	TRBJ2-7	TGTGCCAGCAGTGGGACCCCCGGGGGGCTCGGCGAGCAGTACTTC	CASSGTPGGLGEQYF
TRBV28	.	TRBD2	TRBJ2-7	TGTGCCAGCGGGGGGGGGACCTACGAGCAGTACTTC	CASGGGTYEQYF
TRBV6-1	.	TRBD1	TRBJ1-5	TGTGCCACCGAACAGGGGGGCAGCAATCAGCCCCAGCATTTT	CATEQGGSNQPQHF
TRBV27	.	TRBD2	TRBJ2-3	TGTGCCAGCAGTTTCAGGCGGGAGGACACAGATACGCAGTATTTT	CASSFRREDTDTQYF
TRBV5-6	.	TRBD1	TRBJ2-2	TGTGCCAGCAGCTGGCTTGGGACAGGAAACACCGGGGAGCTGTTTTTT	CASSWLGTGNTGELFF
TRBV2	.	TRBD1	TRBJ1-5	TGTGCCAGCAGTGCGGTACAGGGGGCTGGTCAGCCCCAGCATTTT	CASSAVQGAGQPQHF
TRBV25-1	.	TRBD1	TRBJ1-5	TGTGCCAGCAGGGGACAGGGCTATCAGCCCCAGCATTTT	CASRGQGYQPQHF
TRBV6-5	.	.	TRBJ1-5	TGTGCCAGCAGCAACCTCAGGGGAGGGTATCAGCCCCAGCATTTT	CASSNLRGGYQPQHF
TRBV9	.	TRBD2	TRBJ2-7	TGTGCCAGCAGCGTAGCTAGCGGGAGCGGGGAGCAGTACTTC	CASSVASGSGEQYF